This entry is about one T cell receptor (beta chain). This clonotype was found many times. No cognate antigen has been identified for it. One junction end does not reproduce the germline sequence, and a read error may be involved. From its cysteine to its phenylalanine, the CDR3 spans 13 amino acids. Solely the CDR3 DNA is kept, with 39 bases framed from the first base. Sequences ENHRY (CDR1) and SYGVKD (CDR2) are obtained from the germline V gene. For repertoire sequencing, TCR beta CDR3 regions were amplified from RNA transcripts. A first-round RT-PCR used HTBI primers with the Qiagen OneStep RT-PCR kit, followed by a second-round multiplex PCR, size selection and purification. The libraries underwent paired-end sequencing with 100 bp reads on an Illumina HiSeq2000. Per the original workflow: SOAPnuke was used to process the reads, throwing out any read that had adapters, had uncalled bases, had a mean Phred below 15, or lacked an exact constant-primer or identifier match. COPE v1.2.5 was used to merge high-quality paired reads. Each unique nucleotide sequence was treated as a clonotype, and MiTCR v1.1 was used to align the clonotypes to the IMGT TRB V, D and J references. The analysis was limited to V-J combinations with a frequency above 0.0001, which together covered 99.2% of repertoires. A TCR clonal expansion and chaos score per V-J combination was defined as the ratio of F50 clonal expansion to chaos observed in the TCRdist matrix. Welch's t-statistics and random forest were used to narrow the features down to 10 to 15 V-J combinations, which were then fed into a naive Bayes classifier. The Morisita-Horn index was used to measure how similar the thyroid and blood repertoires were. Through fastp at Q25 and MiXCR, TCRdb rebuilt clones from the public reads, retaining in-frame beta chains. Rows merge per CDR3 protein into single entries with the most common DNA and genes. These V and J calls derive from TCRdb rather than the authors' analysis. The sample contains over 650,000 distinct CDR3 sequences, about 38% of them found a single time. The ten largest clones take up over 2.5% of the sample.

This specimen belongs to a study of Graves' ophthalmopathy and Graves' hyperthyroidism (dated by TCRdb to the late 2010s). About the study as a whole: Peripheral blood was collected at initial diagnosis, prior to any treatment. Following sample collection, hyperthyroidism patients were given methimazole at a starting dose of 30 mg daily, and ophthalmopathy patients were given high-dose intravenous methylprednisolone. TCR beta repertoire signatures were used to distinguish Graves' ophthalmopathy from Graves' hyperthyroidism and to predict progression to ophthalmopathy. The independent validation cohort included approximately 19 hyperthyroidism patients plus 17 patients who later progressed from hyperthyroidism to ophthalmopathy. In total, 135 blood samples were TCR-sequenced: some 40 ophthalmopathy, some 75 hyperthyroidism and some 17 hyperthyroidism-to-ophthalmopathy patients. A discovery set of 95 to 100 patients (more than 40 ophthalmopathy, under 65 stable hyperthyroidism) was enrolled to explore V-J signatures distinguishing ophthalmopathy from hyperthyroidism. In six hyperthyroidism patients, T-cell repertoires of thyroid tissue and blood were compared.

General conclusions and limits of the study: In validation, the model predicted ophthalmopathy progression with less than 71% sensitivity and roughly 78% specificity; approximately 12 predicted patients were CT-confirmed with GO in a median of approximately 6.2 months. Most expanded thyroid clonotypes with frequency above 0.001 were also detected in blood, suggesting blood repertoires may reflect the thyroid immune response. Ophthalmopathy was separated from stable hyperthyroidism by the 13-signature model with just under 90% sensitivity and around 81% specificity in cross-validation and with 80%/75% in the test set. Sample size was not predetermined statistically, and investigators were not blinded to group allocation.

Ophthalmopathy patients had moderately to severely active disease, Clinical Activity Score of at least 3, NOSPECS grade of at least 4, and disease duration under 3 months. Patients were excluded if they had other autoimmune diseases, uncontrolled infections, pregnancy or lactation. Diagnosis was based on clinical symptoms, serum thyroxine, TRAb, thyroid ultrasound and orbital computed tomography. Ficoll-Paque density gradient centrifugation was used to isolate PBMCs from about 9 ml of fresh peripheral blood. Trizol reagent was used to extract the total RNA, and its quality was then checked on an Agilent 2100 Bioanalyzer.

The sequenced sample was peripheral blood. The chain was built from TRBV10-3 and TRBJ1-4; no confident D gene assignment can be made. The clonotype originates from an adult man with Graves' ophthalmopathy. The CDR3 region: CASSITAREKLFF. The nucleotides are TGTGCCAGCAGTATCACCGCCCGCGAAAAACTGTTTTTT.